This T cell receptor beta chain was retrieved from a study of memory CD4+ T cells and cytomegalovirus serostatus (dated by TCRdb to 2018 to 2020). As for the study more broadly: The cohort included roughly 33 healthy adults from Belgium, of whom 9 were CMV seropositive and some 24 were CMV seronegative. The study sequenced CD4+ memory TCRbeta repertoires of a Belgian cohort with known cytomegalovirus serostatus to replicate a published TCR-based CMV serostatus classifier. Overall results and qualifications from the work: The results were interpreted as suggesting that the CMV-associated TCR signature is mostly present in the CD4+ memory repertoire. Among the 160 or so previously reported CMV-associated TCRbeta sequences, 67 showed up in the CD4+ memory repertoires, with each one found in between one and five individuals. On the Belgian cohort, the classifier built on the original framework reached a median bootstrapped AUC of around 0.95, with a 95% CI of 0.76-1.00. Only CD4+CD45RO+ memory cells were sequenced, in contrast to the original study, which included naive and memory CD4+ and CD8+ populations. CMV serostatus prediction reached a median bootstrapped AUC of around 0.95 with the original framework and just under 0.93 with a US-trained random forest.

A FACSAria II was used to sort memory CD4+ T cells, defined as single viable CD3+CD4+CD8-CD45RO+ cells. CMV serostatus was determined with a Roche Elecsys assay detecting serum IgG against CMV pp150, pp28, p38 and p52. Following thawing, total CD4+ T cells were enriched through positive selection using CD4 magnetic microbeads. The samples came from a different study that was designed specifically to examine the CD4+ T cell memory repertoire. Peripheral blood mononuclear cells were isolated and cryopreserved following standard operating procedures; serum was stored at -80 °C. CD3-PerCP (BW264/56), CD4-APC (RPA-T4), CD45RO-PE (UCHT1) and CD8-Pacific Orange (3B5) antibodies were used for staining, and non-viable cells were excluded with Sytox blue. The cysteine opens and the phenylalanine closes a CDR3 of 16 amino acids. Only the CDR3 DNA stays, 48 bases, in frame from base 1. The germline V gene encodes CDR1 KGHSH and CDR2 LQKENI. The germline ends are 19 bases apart after V is trimmed by 0 bases and J by 7 bases.

The sample holds a few counts of this clone. What antigen it recognizes has not been identified. Base qualities are not provided; no much larger clone lies one nucleotide away. Genomic DNA was extracted from sorted cells with the Quick-DNA Microprep Kit. TCRbeta DNA was amplified with the immunoSEQ hsTCRbeta kit following the manufacturer's protocol. TCRbeta libraries were sequenced on an Illumina MiSeq instrument. Per the source publication's procedure: After out-of-frame sequences were removed, 2.4 million or so distinct TCRbeta sequences remained, averaging roughly 67,000 per individual. Each individual was scored according to the count of about 150 previously reported CMV-associated TCRbeta sequences and the total productive distinct TCRbeta count. A beta-binomial model was reimplemented in Python, and scikit-learn random forests with default parameters were trained on US cohort data. Classifier performance on the Belgian cohort was summarized as median AUC with percentile confidence intervals calculated over 10,000 bootstrap iterations. TCRdb took this table from immuneACCESS and kept in-frame rearrangements with V and J called. Such tables lack part of the clones; where checked against another copy, unresolved V genes explain under half of the gap, and the rest is unexplained. The V and J calls and clone size come from that table; D and trimming were worked out from the DNA. This sample lists 30,000 to 45,000 clones; 65% to 80% were detected once. The leading ten clones occupy roughly 5.7% of the sample.

The sequencing sample was made of memory CD4+ T cells from blood. The chain employs TRBV18 and TRBJ2-7; TRBD2 is possibly the D segment (5 matching bases). This sequence originates from an adult in good health and CMV-seropositive. The DNA sequence is as follows: TGTGCCAGCTCACCACCCCTCCAGGTCCATTGGAGGGAGCAGTACTTC. This codes for CASSPPLQVHWREQYF.